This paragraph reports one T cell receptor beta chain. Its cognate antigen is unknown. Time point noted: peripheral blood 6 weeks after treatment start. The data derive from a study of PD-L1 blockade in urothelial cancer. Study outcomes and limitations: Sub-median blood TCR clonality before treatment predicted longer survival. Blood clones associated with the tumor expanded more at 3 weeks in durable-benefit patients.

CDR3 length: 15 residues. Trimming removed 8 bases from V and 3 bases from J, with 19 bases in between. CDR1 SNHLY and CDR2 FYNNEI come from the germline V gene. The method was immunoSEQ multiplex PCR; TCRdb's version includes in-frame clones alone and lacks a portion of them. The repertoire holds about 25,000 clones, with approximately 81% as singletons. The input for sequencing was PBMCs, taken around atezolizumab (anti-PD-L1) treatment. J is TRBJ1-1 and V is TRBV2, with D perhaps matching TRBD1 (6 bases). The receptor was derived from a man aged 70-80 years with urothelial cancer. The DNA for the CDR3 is TGTGCCAGCGGAGTGGGCAGGGGAACCCACACTGAAGCTTTCTTT. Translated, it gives CASGVGRGTHTEAFF.